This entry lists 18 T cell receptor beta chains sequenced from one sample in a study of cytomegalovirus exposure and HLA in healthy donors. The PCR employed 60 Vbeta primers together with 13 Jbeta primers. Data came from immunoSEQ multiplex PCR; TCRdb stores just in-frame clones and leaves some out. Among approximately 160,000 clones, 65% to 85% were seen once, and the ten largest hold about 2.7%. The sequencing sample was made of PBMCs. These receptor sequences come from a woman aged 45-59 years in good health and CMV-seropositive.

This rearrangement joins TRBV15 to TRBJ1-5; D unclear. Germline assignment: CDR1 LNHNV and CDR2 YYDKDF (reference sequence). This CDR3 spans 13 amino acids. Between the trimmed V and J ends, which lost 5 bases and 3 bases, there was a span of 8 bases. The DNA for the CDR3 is TGTGCCACCAGCTGGCAATCCAATCAGCCCCAGCATTTT. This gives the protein CATSWQSNQPQHF. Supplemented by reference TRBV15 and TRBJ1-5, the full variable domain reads DAMVIQNPRYQVTQFGKPVTLSCSQTLNHNVMYWYQQKSSQAPKLLFHYYDKDFNNEADTPDNFQSRRPNTSFCFLDIRSPGLGDTAMYLCATSWQSNQPQHFGDGTRLSIL.

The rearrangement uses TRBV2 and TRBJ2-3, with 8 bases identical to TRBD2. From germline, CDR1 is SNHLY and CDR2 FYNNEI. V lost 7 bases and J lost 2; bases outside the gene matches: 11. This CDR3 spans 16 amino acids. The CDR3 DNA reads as TGTGCCAGCATCACCACGTACGGGGGGGTCACAGATACGCAGTATTTT. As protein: CASITTYGGVTDTQYF.

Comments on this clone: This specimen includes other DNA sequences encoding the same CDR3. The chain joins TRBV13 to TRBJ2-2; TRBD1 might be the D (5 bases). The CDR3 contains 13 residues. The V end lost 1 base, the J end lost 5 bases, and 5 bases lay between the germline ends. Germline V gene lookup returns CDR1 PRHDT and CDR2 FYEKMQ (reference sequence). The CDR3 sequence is CASSLAGTGELFF. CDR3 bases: TGTGCCAGCAGCTTAGCAGGGACCGGGGAGCTGTTTTTT.

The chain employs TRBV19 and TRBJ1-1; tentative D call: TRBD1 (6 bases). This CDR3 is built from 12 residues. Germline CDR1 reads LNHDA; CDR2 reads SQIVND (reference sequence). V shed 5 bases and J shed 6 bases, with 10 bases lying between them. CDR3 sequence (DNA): TGTGCCAGTAGTTTACAGGGTGCTGAAGCTTTCTTT. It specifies CASSLQGAEAFF.

The CDR3 coding sequence is TGTGCCAGCAGTTCTACCGGGACAGGGGCCAATGAGCAGTTCTTC. Protein sequence: CASSSTGTGANEQFF. V is TRBV27 and J is TRBJ2-1; the match to TRBD1 covers 10 bases. The CDR3 is 15 amino acids. V lost 4 bases, J lost 6 bases, and 6 bases stayed unmatched. CDR1 MNHEY and CDR2 SMNVEV come from the germline V gene (reference sequence).

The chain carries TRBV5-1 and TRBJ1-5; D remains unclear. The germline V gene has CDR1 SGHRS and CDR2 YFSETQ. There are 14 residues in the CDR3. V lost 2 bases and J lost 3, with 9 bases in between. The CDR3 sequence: CASSLHPDNQPQHF. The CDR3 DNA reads TGCGCCAGCAGCTTACACCCCGACAATCAGCCCCAGCATTTT. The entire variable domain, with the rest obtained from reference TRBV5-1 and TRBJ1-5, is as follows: KAGVTQTPRYLIKTRGQQVTLSCSPISGHRSVSWYQQTPGQGLQFLFEYFSETQRNKGNFPGRFSGRQFSNSRSEMNVSTLELGDSALYLCASSLHPDNQPQHFGDGTRLSIL.

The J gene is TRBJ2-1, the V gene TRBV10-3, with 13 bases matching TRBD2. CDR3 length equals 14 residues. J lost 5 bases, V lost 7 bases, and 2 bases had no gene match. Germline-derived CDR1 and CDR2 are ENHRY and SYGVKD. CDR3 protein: CAIKTSGGDNEQFF. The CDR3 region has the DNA TGTGCCATCAAAACTAGCGGGGGGGACAATGAGCAGTTCTTC.

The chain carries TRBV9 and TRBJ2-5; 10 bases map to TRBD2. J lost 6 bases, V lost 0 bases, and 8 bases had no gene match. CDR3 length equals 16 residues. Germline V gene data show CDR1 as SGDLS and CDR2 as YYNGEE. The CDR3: CASSVGERGGAKTQYF. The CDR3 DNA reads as TGTGCCAGCAGCGTAGGAGAGCGGGGGGGCGCAAAGACCCAGTACTTC.

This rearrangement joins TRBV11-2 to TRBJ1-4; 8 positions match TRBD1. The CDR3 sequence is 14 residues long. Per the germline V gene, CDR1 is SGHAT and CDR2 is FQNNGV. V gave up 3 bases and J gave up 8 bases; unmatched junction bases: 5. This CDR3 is CASSFLNRGEKLFF. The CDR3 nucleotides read TGTGCCAGCAGCTTTTTAAACAGGGGGGAAAAACTGTTTTTT.

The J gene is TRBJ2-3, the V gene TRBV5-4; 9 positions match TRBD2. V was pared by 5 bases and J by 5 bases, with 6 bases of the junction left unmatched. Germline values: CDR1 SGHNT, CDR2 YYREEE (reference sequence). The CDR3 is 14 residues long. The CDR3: CASRPRTSEDTQYF. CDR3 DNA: TGTGCCAGCAGGCCCCGGACTAGCGAAGATACGCAGTATTTT.

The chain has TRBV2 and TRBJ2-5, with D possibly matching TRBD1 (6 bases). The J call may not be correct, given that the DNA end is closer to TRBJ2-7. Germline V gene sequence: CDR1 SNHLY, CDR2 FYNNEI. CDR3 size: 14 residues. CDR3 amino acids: CASRPDRNTYEQYF. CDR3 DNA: TGTGCCAGCAGGCCGGACAGAAACACCTACGAGCAGTACTTC.

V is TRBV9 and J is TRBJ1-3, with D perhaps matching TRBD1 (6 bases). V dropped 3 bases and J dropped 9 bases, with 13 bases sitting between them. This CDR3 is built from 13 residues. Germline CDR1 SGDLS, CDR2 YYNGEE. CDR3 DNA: TGTGCCAGCAGCGCGGGGGGCGGCAGCACCATATATTTT. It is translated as CASSAGGGSTIYF.

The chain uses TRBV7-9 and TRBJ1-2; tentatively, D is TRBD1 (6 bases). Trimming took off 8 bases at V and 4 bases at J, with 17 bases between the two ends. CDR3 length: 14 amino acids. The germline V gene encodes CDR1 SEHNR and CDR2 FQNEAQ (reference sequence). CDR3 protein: CASSQGSIFYGYTF. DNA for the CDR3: TGTGCCAGCTCCCAGGGGTCTATCTTCTATGGCTACACCTTC.

CDR3 sequence (DNA): TGTGCCATCAGTGAAATCGGAGAGACCCAGTACTTC. Translated, it gives CAISEIGETQYF. The V gene is TRBV10-3, the J gene TRBJ2-5; D ambiguous. Trimming shortened V by 3 bases and J by 4 bases, and 6 bases separated the two germline ends. This CDR3 has 12 amino acids. Germline lookup yields CDR1 ENHRY and CDR2 SYGVKD.

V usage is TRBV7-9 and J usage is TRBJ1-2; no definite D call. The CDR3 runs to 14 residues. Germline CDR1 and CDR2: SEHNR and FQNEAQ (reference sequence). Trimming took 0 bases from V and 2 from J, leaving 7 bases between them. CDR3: CASSLANRNYGYTF. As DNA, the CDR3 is TGTGCCAGCAGCTTAGCCAACAGAAACTATGGCTACACCTTC.

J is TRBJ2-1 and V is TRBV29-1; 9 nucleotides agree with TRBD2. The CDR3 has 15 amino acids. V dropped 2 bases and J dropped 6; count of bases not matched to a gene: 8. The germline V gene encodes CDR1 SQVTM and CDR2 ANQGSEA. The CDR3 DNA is TGCAGCGTTGAATTGGGACTAGCTCTTCGCAATGAGCAGTTCTTC. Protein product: CSVELGLALRNEQFF.

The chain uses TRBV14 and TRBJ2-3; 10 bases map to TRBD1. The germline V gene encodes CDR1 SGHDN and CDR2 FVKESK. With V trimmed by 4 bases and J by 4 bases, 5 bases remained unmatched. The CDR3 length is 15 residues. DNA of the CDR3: TGTGCCAGCAGCCGACAGGGGGCTGAGGCAGATACGCAGTATTTT. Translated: CASSRQGAEADTQYF. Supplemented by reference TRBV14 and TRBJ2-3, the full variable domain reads EAGVTQFPSHSVIEKGQTVTLRCDPISGHDNLYWYRRVMGKEIKFLLHFVKESKQDESGMPNNRFLAERTGGTYSTLKVQPAELEDSGVYFCASSRQGAEADTQYFGPGTRLTVL.

CDR3 sequence (DNA): TGTGCCAGCAGCGCGATCGGGACAGGGAGTGATGAGCAGTTCTTC. Protein sequence: CASSAIGTGSDEQFF. V is TRBV28 and J is TRBJ2-1; the match to TRBD1 covers 9 bases. The CDR3 covers 15 residues. Germline CDR1 reads MDHEN; CDR2 reads SYDVKM. Losses at the gene ends were 6 bases for V and 8 bases for J; bases not matched to a gene: 11.